The entry that follows covers one T cell receptor (beta chain) sequence. In this sample, this clonotype turned up a few times. Its antigen remains unidentified. Qualities for individual bases were not recorded, and no much larger clone is one base off. TCRdb records Illumina NovaSeq 6000 as the sequencer. Using 5'RACE with constant-segment primers, TCRalpha and TCRbeta cDNA libraries were constructed, with sample barcodes and unique molecular identifiers added in the process. Trizol reagent was used to extract RNA from every sample. Library amplification was performed in two PCR steps, and a second sample barcode and Illumina TruSeq adapters were introduced in the second step. Sequencing of libraries was performed on an Illumina NovaSeq with 2 x 150 bp paired-end reads. Per the source publication's procedure: Reads were demultiplexed and collapsed into UMI-guided consensus sequences with migec v1.2.7. Using mixcr v2.1.11, the UMI consensuses were aligned to TRA and TRB V and J templates and assembled into clonotypes. A clonotype was counted as expanded or contracted only when both edgeR and NoisET called the clonotype significant, with the noise models trained on biological replicates. For edgeR calls, the cutoffs were a false discovery rate-adjusted p below 0.01 and a log2 fold-change threshold of 1. As an exploratory analysis of dynamics, max-normalized trajectories of the 1000 most abundant clonotypes were examined with PCA combined with hierarchical clustering. Separately sequenced CD4+ and CD8+ repertoires were used to assign a CD4 or CD8 phenotype to each responding clone. The raw public reads went through TCRdb reprocessing: fastp at Q25, MiXCR clone calling, in-frame beta chains kept. CDR3 protein duplicates are merged, each entry listing the most common genes and DNA. In this record, the V and J calls reflect TCRdb's handling and not the investigators' own analysis. The sample table contains 470,000 or so distinct CDR3 sequences; only one count was recorded for more than 20% of them. The ten largest account for roughly an eighth of the sample.

The entry originates in a study of T-cell memory formation after mild COVID-19 (dated by TCRdb to the early 2020s). Regarding the complete study: TCR sequence clusters from the two donors were largely donor specific. The cohort comprised two young, previously healthy adult volunteers, one female and one male. In a couple of donors, T-cell clones that expanded and contracted after mild COVID-19 were tracked by sequencing TCRalpha and TCRbeta repertoires over time.

PBMCs were isolated by Ficoll-Paque density gradient centrifugation. The paper as a whole reports these results and caveats: The second-wave clones that peaked on day 37 were not confirmed to be SARS-CoV-2 specific. Clones contracting from day 15 to 85 had balanced CD4/CD8 phenotypes, while a second wave expanding from day 15 to 37 was biased towards CD4+. Contracting CD4+ clones turned up mainly in the CM and EM memory subsets, whereas EMRA was where CD8+ clones were enriched. Some responding clones were detected in pre-infection memory, which suggested that pre-existing cross-reactive memory T cells had joined the SARS-CoV-2 response. The study covered only a couple of mild cases, and larger cohorts including severe cases with pre-infection samples were considered necessary.

The sequenced sample was PBMCs or a T cell subset sorted from them (not recorded which). This TCR came from an adult woman who had mild COVID-19 (a few samples of this study predate the infection). The sample titles of this study are shuffled in the database, so cell type and time point are left out; the donor was told from shared clones.

CDR3 region: CASSPPLISYEQYF. The nucleotide sequence reads as follows: TGTGCCAGCTCACCCCCTTTGATTTCCTACGAGCAGTACTTC. The chain is made from TRBV18 and TRBJ2-7; a confident D gene designation cannot be given. The germline ends are 10 bases apart after V is trimmed by 3 bases and J by 1 base. Its CDR3 holds 14 amino acids, cysteine through phenylalanine. Here the CDR3 DNA is all that survives: 42 bases in frame from base 1. The CDR1 and CDR2 encoded by the germline V gene are KGHSH and LQKENI.